The T cell receptor (beta chain) under discussion was sequenced for a study of CD4 and CD8 cells across lung adenocarcinoma regions (dated by TCRdb to the late 2010s). General notes on the study: Intratumor heterogeneity of the T cell receptor repertoire was examined by comparing tumor centers with tumor margins.

The CDR3 has 12 amino acids, counting the end cysteine and phenylalanine. This entry keeps only the CDR3 DNA: 36 bases, framed from base 1. Reading the germline V gene gives CDR1 MNHEY and CDR2 SVGEGT. A note on this clonotype: Its antigen specificity is not known. No much larger clone exists at a distance of one base, and base qualities are not known.

The method was PCR. Sequencing took place on a HiSeq X Ten. The public reads were reprocessed in TCRdb via fastp at Q25 and MiXCR, keeping in-frame beta chains. CDR3 protein duplicates are merged, each entry listing the most common genes and DNA. The sample profile shows roughly 20,000 distinct CDR3 sequences; less than 65% of them were found once. The leading ten clones occupy more than 20% of the sample. Patients with localized lung adenocarcinoma, a subtype of non-small cell lung cancer, were used as donors. The samples were taken from the centers of localized lung adenocarcinomas. For TCR repertoire analysis, CD8+ T cells taken from tumor tissue were profiled apart from CD4+ T cells.

Here the chain combines TRBV6-2 or TRBV6-3 and TRBJ2-5, with no confident D gene call. The J call could be wrong; TRBJ2-7 is a better fit for the DNA end. This TCR came from a female donor with lung adenocarcinoma. The CD4 and CD8 labels of this study may be unreliable. The sample consisted of CD8+ T cells from the center of a lung tumor. This specimen's cell subset or site label, interpreted: tumor center region. For the CDR3, the sequence is CASSPVAYEQYF. The bases are TGTGCCAGCAGCCCTGTTGCATACGAGCAGTACTTC.